The next 20 T cell receptor beta chains were all read from a single sample in a study of blood T cell repertoires in COVID-19. The table came from immunoSEQ multiplex PCR; TCRdb's copy has only in-frame clones and leaves some out. The sample lists approximately 150,000 clones; 84% were seen once. Sequenced input: peripheral blood. The receptors here all came from a man aged 25 to 45 with COVID-19, enrolled during active disease.

The V call is TRBV6-4, the J call TRBJ2-3, with 8 bases that match TRBD2. With 3 bases clipped from V and 3 bases from J, the junction kept 5 bases outside the gene matches. The germline gives CDR1 MRHNA, CDR2 SNTAGT. This CDR3 has 15 residues. This CDR3 reads CASSESGLATDTQYF. The CDR3 DNA follows: TGTGCCAGCAGTGAAAGCGGACTAGCAACAGATACGCAGTATTTT.

This chain joins TRBV28 and TRBJ2-7; D possibly corresponds to TRBD1 (5 bases). Per germline, CDR1 MDHEN and CDR2 SYDVKM. The V end lost 5 bases, the J end lost 3 bases, and 14 bases lay between the germline ends. The CDR3 contains 14 residues. The CDR3 nucleotides read TGTGCCAGCAGTCTACCGACAGCGAACTACGAGCAGTACTTC. It encodes CASSLPTANYEQYF. The variable domain in full, with the rest retrieved from reference TRBV28 and TRBJ2-7, is DVKVTQSSRYLVKRTGEKVFLECVQDMDHENMFWYRQDPGLGLRLIYFSYDVKMKEKGDIPEGYSVSREKKERFSLILESASTNQTSMYLCASSLPTANYEQYFGPGTRLTVT.

The chain combines TRBV5-1 with TRBJ1-2; TRBD1 is a possible D gene (6 bases). The CDR3 totals 14 residues. Looked up from germline, CDR1 is SGHRS and CDR2 is YFSETQ. V gave up 1 base and J gave up 3 bases, with 10 bases separating them. DNA of the CDR3: TGCGCCAGCAGCTTGACAGGGAGGGACTATGGCTACACCTTC. It specifies CASSLTGRDYGYTF.

This clone was seen more than once but under ten times. The chain uses TRBV7-9 and TRBJ2-7, with TRBD2 identical over 10 bases. J was trimmed by 3 bases and V by 8 bases; bases with no gene match: 10. Germline CDR1 is SEHNR and CDR2 is FQNEAQ (reference sequence). CDR3 length equals 15 residues. For the CDR3, the DNA is TGTGCCAGCGGCACCACTAGCGGGGCCAACTACGAGCAGTACTTC. Encoded protein: CASGTTSGANYEQYF.

This rearrangement joins TRBV5-6 to TRBJ1-2, with 7 bases that match TRBD1. Germline CDR1 reads SGHDT; CDR2 reads YYEEEE. V gave up 2 bases and J gave up 3 bases; unmatched junction bases: 10. The CDR3 length is 16 residues. DNA for the CDR3: TGTGCCAGCAGCTTTCTACAGGGGTCGCGAGACTATGGCTACACCTTC. Amino acid sequence: CASSFLQGSRDYGYTF.

The rearrangement links TRBV28 to TRBJ1-1; 10 bases align to TRBD1. The length of the CDR3 is 16 residues. Germline V gene sequence: CDR1 MDHEN, CDR2 SYDVKM. Trimming at V came to 6 bases and at J to 4 bases, leaving 11 bases not matched to a gene. The CDR3 DNA sequence: TGTGCCAGCAGCCCGGCGGGACAGGGGTCCCCCACTGAAGCTTTCTTT. It specifies CASSPAGQGSPTEAFF.

The count of this clone is one. The chain recombines TRBV5-6 with TRBJ1-2, with 10 bases fitting TRBD1. V gave up 6 bases and J gave up 1 base; unmatched junction bases: 3. The CDR3 sequence is 14 residues long. Germline values: CDR1 SGHDT, CDR2 YYEEEE. DNA of the CDR3: TGTGCCAGCATCAGGACAGGGGGTAACTATGGCTACACCTTC. Its translation: CASIRTGGNYGYTF.

This chain uses TRBV27 with TRBJ2-7, with D unresolved. CDR3 length equals 12 residues. V lost 2 bases to trimming and J lost 3 bases, with 5 bases between them. Germline CDR1 MNHEY, CDR2 SMNVEV (reference sequence). CDR3 bases: TGTGCCAGCAGTTTAAACAGCTACGAGCAGTACTTC. The encoded protein is CASSLNSYEQYF.

The gene calls are TRBV10-3 and TRBJ2-7, with TRBD2 identical over 14 bases. V shed 4 bases and J 4 bases; nucleotides not matched to a gene: 6. Germline CDR1 is ENHRY and CDR2 is SYGVKD. The CDR3 consists of 16 residues. This CDR3 is CAISGGTSGSWYEQYF. The CDR3, as DNA: TGTGCCATCAGTGGGGGGACTAGCGGGAGTTGGTACGAGCAGTACTTC.

The chain carries TRBV19 and TRBJ2-7; 12 positions match TRBD1. The length of the CDR3 is 12 residues. CDR1 LNHDA and CDR2 SQIVND come from the germline V gene (reference sequence). CDR3 loop: CSTGQGANEQYF. CDR3 bases: TGTTCGACGGGACAGGGGGCTAACGAGCAGTACTTC.

The J gene is TRBJ1-5, the V gene TRBV30; perhaps TRBD1 as D (6 bases). Deletions cut 1 base from V and 5 bases from J, with 24 bases between. The germline gives CDR1 GTSNPN, CDR2 SVGIG (reference sequence). The CDR3 covers 18 residues. CDR3 protein: CAWSGRWIDRSGHQPQHF. As DNA, the CDR3 is TGTGCCTGGAGTGGCCGGTGGATCGACAGGTCGGGCCATCAGCCCCAGCATTTT.

This chain connects TRBV30 to TRBJ1-3; 10 nucleotides align to TRBD1. The germline gives CDR1 GTSNPN, CDR2 SVGIG (reference sequence). The CDR3 sequence is 18 residues long. J was trimmed by 4 bases and V by 0 bases; bases with no gene match: 12. The CDR3 region has the DNA TGTGCCTGGAGTGTAATTAATGCGGGACAGGGGTACGGAAACACCATATATTTT. Amino acid sequence: CAWSVINAGQGYGNTIYF.

This chain joins TRBV7-2 and TRBJ2-5, with D perhaps TRBD2 (7 bases). Trimming removed 5 bases from V and 1 base from J, with 20 bases in between. The CDR3 consists of 17 residues. The germline V gene encodes CDR1 SGHTA and CDR2 FQGNSA. Here the CDR3 reads CASSPNRVGGAQETQYF. CDR3 coding DNA: TGTGCCAGCAGCCCAAACCGCGTGGGGGGGGCCCAAGAGACCCAGTACTTC.

The chain recombines TRBV30 with TRBJ2-7; TRBD2 is a possible D gene (5 bases). The V gene's germline CDR1 is GTSNPN and CDR2 SVGIG (reference sequence). CDR3 length equals 13 residues. V was clipped by 0 bases and J by 8 bases, with 14 bases between them. The DNA of the CDR3 is TGTGCCTGGAGTGTGGGCCGGGGAGTGAAGCAGTACTTC. Protein product: CAWSVGRGVKQYF.

The gene calls are TRBV9 and TRBJ2-5; possible D gene TRBD2, 6 bases. Germline CDR1 SGDLS, CDR2 YYNGEE. The CDR3 runs to 16 residues. V lost 3 bases, J lost 6 bases, and 21 bases lay in between. CDR3: CASSERPAGGFKTQYF. The CDR3, as DNA: TGTGCCAGCAGCGAGAGACCCGCCGGGGGATTTAAGACCCAGTACTTC. Combining the CDR3 with reference TRBV9 and TRBJ2-5 gives the whole variable domain DSGVTQTPKHLITATGQRVTLRCSPRSGDLSVYWYQQSLDQGLQFLIQYYNGEERAKGNILERFSAQQFPDLHSELNLSSLELGDSALYFCASSERPAGGFKTQYFGPGTRLLVL.

The V and J genes are TRBV9 and TRBJ1-2, with 7 nucleotides matching TRBD1. This CDR3 has 14 residues. Germline-derived CDR1 and CDR2 are SGDLS and YYNGEE. Trimming cost V 0 bases and J 5 bases; bases outside gene matches: 4. In DNA, the CDR3 is TGTGCCAGCAGCGTAGGTGAGGGGGCATATGGCTACACCTTC. It is translated as CASSVGEGAYGYTF. Variable domain in full (rest from reference TRBV9 and TRBJ1-2): DSGVTQTPKHLITATGQRVTLRCSPRSGDLSVYWYQQSLDQGLQFLIQYYNGEERAKGNILERFSAQQFPDLHSELNLSSLELGDSALYFCASSVGEGAYGYTFGSGTRLTVV.

The chain is built from TRBV7-2 and TRBJ2-3; 10 bases map to TRBD2. There are 14 residues in the CDR3. The germline CDR1 and CDR2 sequences are SGHTA and FQGNSA. Trimming at V came to 11 bases and at J to 5 bases, leaving 10 bases not matched to a gene. CDR3 coding DNA: TGTGCCGGGAAGAGCGGGAGGGTGGGAGATACGCAGTATTTT. Translated: CAGKSGRVGDTQYF.

Here the CDR3 DNA reads TGTGCCAGCAGCTTAAACGGGAGGGGTTCCTACGAGCAGTACTTC. It yields the protein CASSLNGRGSYEQYF. This sequence joins TRBV5-8 and TRBJ2-7, with 8 bases lining up with TRBD2. Germline V gene data show CDR1 as SGHTS and CDR2 as YDEGEE. The CDR3 extends over 15 amino acids. V trimming: 2 bases; J trimming: 1 base; junction bases outside the gene matches: 5.

The chain combines TRBV2 with TRBJ2-7, with no clear D. Per the germline V gene, CDR1 is SNHLY and CDR2 is FYNNEI. Trimming shortened V by 3 bases and J by 0 bases, and 15 bases separated the two germline ends. The CDR3 is made up of 16 amino acids. CDR3 amino acids: CASSEPLPPSSYEQYF. Written as DNA, the CDR3 is TGTGCCAGCAGTGAGCCCCTGCCGCCTAGCTCCTACGAGCAGTACTTC.

The chain has TRBV5-4 and TRBJ1-3; maybe TRBD1 (6 bases). Germline lookup yields CDR1 SGHNT and CDR2 YYREEE (reference sequence). The CDR3 covers 15 residues. V was shortened by 4 bases and J by 0 bases, with 11 bases between the two germline ends. The CDR3 sequence: CASSLETGSGNTIYF. The CDR3, as DNA: TGTGCCAGCAGCCTCGAGACAGGCTCTGGAAACACCATATATTTT.